The 25 T cell receptor beta chains below come from one sample, sequenced in a study of shared clonotypes between healthy human individuals. CD45RO-negative, CCR7-positively selected cells formed the naive CD8 fraction, excluding terminally differentiated effector memory CD45RA+ cells. The protocol was immunoSEQ multiplex PCR, while the TCRdb copy is restricted to in-frame clones and leaves out a portion. The sample lists some 740,000 clones, around 92% occurring once. Sequencing was performed on naive CD8+ T cells sorted from blood. The receptors derive from a man aged 25-40 years in good health.

The chain is built from TRBV6-1 and TRBJ2-7; D gene ambiguous. V was shortened by 6 bases and J by 9 bases, with 9 bases between the two germline ends. CDR1 is MNHNS and CDR2 is SASEGT in the germline V gene. CDR3 length equals 10 residues. As DNA, the CDR3 is TGTGCCAGCAGGAAAACGGGGCAGTACTTC. This gives the protein CASRKTGQYF.

This clone was detected many times. The rearrangement uses TRBV5-4 and TRBJ2-7, with 10 bases aligning to TRBD1. Germline V CDR1 and CDR2: SGHNT, YYREEE (reference sequence). CDR3 size: 15 residues. J gave up 2 bases and V 4 bases, and 6 bases lay outside the gene matches. The CDR3, as DNA: TGTGCCAGCAGCAACCCGGGACAGGGGACCTACGAGCAGTACTTC. It translates to CASSNPGQGTYEQYF.

On this clone: Relative to the germline gene, one junction end is altered; a read error may explain this. The chain has TRBV27 and TRBJ2-7, with D uncertain. CDR3 length equals 13 residues. CDR1 and CDR2 (germline): MNHEY, SMNVEV (reference sequence). CDR3 DNA: TGTGCCAGCAGTTTTTCTCCCGACCAAATCGAGGACTTC. It yields the protein CASSFSPDQIEDF.

The chain combines TRBV7-6 with TRBJ2-5; TRBD2 aligns across 7 bases. Germline V gene lookup returns CDR1 SGHVS and CDR2 FNYEAQ. The CDR3 length is 13 residues. V lost 5 bases to trimming and J lost 5 bases; unmatched junction nucleotides: 5. CDR3 coding DNA: TGTGCCAGCAGCGGGGGGGGGTTGGAGACCCAGTACTTC. Translated, it gives CASSGGGLETQYF.

CDR3 nucleotides: TGTGCCATCAGGCTGACTAGCGGGATGCACACCGGGGAGCTGTTTTTT. Translating it yields CAIRLTSGMHTGELFF. The genes are TRBV10-3 and TRBJ2-2, with TRBD2 matching over 11 bases. Germline V CDR1 and CDR2: ENHRY, SYGVKD. The CDR3 runs to 16 residues. Trimming removed 6 bases from V and 3 bases from J; junction bases left unmatched: 6.

The V call is TRBV7-9, the J call TRBJ2-7; 7 nucleotides align to TRBD1. CDR1 is SEHNR and CDR2 is FQNEAQ in the germline V gene (reference sequence). The CDR3 has 15 amino acids. The V and J ends lost 6 bases and 0 bases, in that order; junction bases with no gene match: 8. The CDR3 DNA reads TGTGCCAGCAGTCCAGACAGGGCGAGCTCCTACGAGCAGTACTTC. Residues: CASSPDRASSYEQYF.

The V gene is TRBV5-1, the J gene TRBJ2-7; D is undetermined. The CDR3 covers 14 residues. Trimming took off 2 bases at V and 2 bases at J, with 11 bases between the two ends. Per the germline V gene, CDR1 is SGHRS and CDR2 is YFSETQ. The DNA for the CDR3 is TGCGCCAGCAGCTTTGGTGAATCGCCCTACGAGCAGTACTTC. As protein: CASSFGESPYEQYF.

CDR3 coding DNA: TGTGCCTGGAGCCCAGGGGCAACTAATGAAAAACTGTTTTTT. Amino acid sequence: CAWSPGATNEKLFF. The chain uses TRBV30 and TRBJ1-4, with D perhaps matching TRBD1 (6 bases). The V gene's germline CDR1 is GTSNPN and CDR2 SVGIG (reference sequence). Trimming left V 3 bases short and J 0 bases short, with 8 bases between. CDR3 length equals 14 residues.

About this clone: The same CDR3 also results from other DNA sequences found in this sample. The chain is built from TRBV15 and TRBJ1-3; no firm D call. CDR1 LNHNV and CDR2 YYDKDF come from the germline V gene (reference sequence). Trimming cost V 0 bases and J 1 base, with 10 bases left between them. CDR3 size: 16 residues. CDR3: CATSRDLGGSGNTIYF. The CDR3 DNA follows: TGTGCCACCAGCAGAGATCTTGGAGGTTCTGGAAACACCATATATTTT.

The rearrangement uses TRBV29-1 and TRBJ1-5; 8 positions match TRBD1. The CDR3 is 13 amino acids. V lost 4 bases to trimming and J lost 6 bases; unmatched junction nucleotides: 5. Germline CDR1 is SQVTM and CDR2 is ANQGSEA. The CDR3 DNA reads TGCAGCGTTGCGACAGGGGCTGGTCAGCCCCAGCATTTT. Encoded protein: CSVATGAGQPQHF.

The chain couples TRBV5-8 to TRBJ2-7, with D perhaps TRBD2 (6 bases). Per the germline V gene, CDR1 is SGHTS and CDR2 is YDEGEE. This CDR3 spans 14 amino acids. Trimming pared 4 bases from V and 5 bases from J, leaving 16 bases between. CDR3 region: CASSATGLPNEQYF. The CDR3 DNA sequence: TGTGCCAGCAGCGCAACGGGACTCCCGAACGAGCAGTACTTC.

The chain joins TRBV9 to TRBJ2-7; TRBD1 aligns across 8 bases. The CDR3 spans 15 residues. Per germline, CDR1 SGDLS and CDR2 YYNGEE. With 4 bases clipped from V and 3 bases from J, the junction kept 9 bases outside the gene matches. The CDR3 region has the DNA TGTGCCAGCAGCCGAGGACAGGGATCTATCTACGAGCAGTACTTC. Its translation: CASSRGQGSIYEQYF.

The chain employs TRBV15 and TRBJ2-7; possible D gene TRBD1, 5 bases. Germline values: CDR1 LNHNV, CDR2 YYDKDF (reference sequence). Trimming stripped 0 bases from V and 4 bases from J, with 10 bases between. The CDR3 totals 14 residues. The CDR3 region is CATSRDVQGYEQYF. The CDR3 DNA reads as TGTGCCACCAGCAGAGATGTTCAGGGTTACGAGCAGTACTTC. Looking up the rest from reference TRBV15 and TRBJ2-7 gives the full variable domain: DAMVIQNPRYQVTQFGKPVTLSCSQTLNHNVMYWYQQKSSQAPKLLFHYYDKDFNNEADTPDNFQSRRPNTSFCFLDIRSPGLGDTAMYLCATSRDVQGYEQYFGPGTRLTVT.

The chain carries TRBV7-9 and TRBJ2-6; D is unresolved. Germline V lookup: CDR1 SEHNR, CDR2 FQNEAQ (reference sequence). The V gene lost 7 bases and the J gene lost 2 bases, with 6 bases spanning the gap. CDR3 length equals 13 residues. The CDR3 DNA reads as TGTGCCAGCACCCGGCCTGGGGCCAACGTCCTGACTTTC. Amino acid sequence: CASTRPGANVLTF. Variable domain in full (rest from reference TRBV7-9 and TRBJ2-6): DTGVSQNPRHKITKRGQNVTFRCDPISEHNRLYWYRQTLGQGPEFLTYFQNEAQLEKSRLLSDRFSAERPKGSFSTLEIQRTEQGDSAMYLCASTRPGANVLTFGAGSRLTVL.

The gene calls are TRBV29-1 and TRBJ2-1, with D tentatively TRBD2 (6 bases). This CDR3 spans 11 amino acids. Looked up from germline, CDR1 is SQVTM and CDR2 is ANQGSEA. The germline V and J ends were trimmed by 7 bases and 10 bases, with 14 bases remaining between them. The CDR3 region is CSAELAGEQFF. The CDR3 DNA follows: TGCAGCGCAGAACTAGCTGGGGAGCAGTTCTTC.

The chain joins TRBV5-4 to TRBJ1-4; D gene uncertain. The CDR3 spans 14 residues. The V gene's germline CDR1 is SGHNT and CDR2 YYREEE (reference sequence). Trimming removed 2 bases at V and 8 bases at J, with 13 bases between. The CDR3 DNA reads TGTGCCAGCAGCTTCTCGTCGGACCCAGAAAAACTGTTTTTT. Protein product: CASSFSSDPEKLFF. Combining the CDR3 with reference TRBV5-4 and TRBJ1-4 gives the whole variable domain ETGVTQSPTHLIKTRGQQVTLRCSSQSGHNTVSWYQQALGQGPQFIFQYYREEENGRGNFPPRFSGLQFPNYSSELNVNALELDDSALYLCASSFSSDPEKLFFGSGTQLSVL.

The rearrangement joins TRBV7-9 to TRBJ1-4, with a tentative D call TRBD1 (5 bases). V shed 4 bases and J shed 10 bases, with 16 bases lying between them. Germline CDR1 reads SEHNR; CDR2 reads FQNEAQ (reference sequence). The length of the CDR3 is 14 residues. CDR3 DNA: TGTGCCAGCAGCTGGACGGGACTGCGCGGAAAACTGTTTTTT. Encoded protein: CASSWTGLRGKLFF.

The rearrangement links TRBV19 to TRBJ2-7; TRBD2 matches 9 bases. V trimming: 2 bases; J trimming: 3 bases; junction bases outside the gene matches: 2. The CDR3 has 14 residues. The germline CDR1 and CDR2 sequences are LNHDA and SQIVND (reference sequence). CDR3 sequence reads: CASSILAGDYEQYF. CDR3 DNA: TGTGCCAGTAGTATATTAGCGGGAGACTACGAGCAGTACTTC. Looking up the rest from reference TRBV19 and TRBJ2-7 gives the full variable domain: DGGITQSPKYLFRKEGQNVTLSCEQNLNHDAMYWYRQDPGQGLRLIYYSQIVNDFQKGDIAEGYSVSREKKESFPLTVTSAQKNPTAFYLCASSILAGDYEQYFGPGTRLTVT.

This clone has a count of ten or more. Distinct nucleotide sequences in the sample also encode this CDR3. This chain connects TRBV28 to TRBJ2-7, with 8 positions matching TRBD1. Germline CDR1 is MDHEN and CDR2 is SYDVKM. Trimming took 5 bases from V and 3 from J; bases not matched to a gene: 3. The length of the CDR3 is 13 residues. The CDR3 here is CASSPGQDYEQYF. As DNA, the CDR3 is TGTGCCAGCAGTCCGGGACAGGACTACGAGCAGTACTTC.

This chain connects TRBV29-1 to TRBJ2-5; 7 bases fit TRBD2. Germline lookup yields CDR1 SQVTM and CDR2 ANQGSEA. V dropped 5 bases and J dropped 5; count of bases not matched to a gene: 14. The CDR3 runs to 15 residues. DNA of the CDR3: TGCAGCGTTTATCTAGCGGAGACAGAAGGGGAGACCCAGTACTTC. Encoded protein: CSVYLAETEGETQYF.

V and J are TRBV15 and TRBJ1-1; no definite D call. The length of the CDR3 is 15 residues. Germline CDR1 LNHNV, CDR2 YYDKDF (reference sequence). Trimming removed 0 bases at V and 2 bases at J, with 10 bases between. For the CDR3, the DNA is TGTGCCACCAGCAGAGATTTAGGACGTAACACTGAAGCTTTCTTT. Protein product: CATSRDLGRNTEAFF.

The chain links TRBV7-9 to TRBJ2-3; 8 nucleotides line up with TRBD2. The length of the CDR3 is 16 residues. J lost 6 bases, V lost 1 base, and 9 bases had no gene match. Germline CDR1 is SEHNR and CDR2 is FQNEAQ (reference sequence). The CDR3 loop reads CASSLGPAGGVDTQYF. CDR3 coding DNA: TGTGCCAGCAGCTTAGGACCCGCGGGAGGAGTCGATACGCAGTATTTT.

The chain's CDR3 is CAISPGQSNGELFF. DNA of the CDR3: TGTGCCATCAGCCCGGGACAGTCCAACGGGGAGCTGTTTTTT. The V gene is TRBV10-3, the J gene TRBJ2-2; 7 bases fit TRBD1. V was pared by 6 bases and J by 7 bases, with 8 bases of the junction left unmatched. This CDR3 is built from 14 residues. The germline V gene encodes CDR1 ENHRY and CDR2 SYGVKD.

V gene TRBV4-1 combines with J gene TRBJ2-7, with unresolved D. CDR3 length: 12 amino acids. Germline V CDR1 and CDR2: MGHRA, YSYEKL. Trimming pared 4 bases from V and 4 bases from J, leaving 8 bases between. CDR3 DNA sequence: TGCGCCAGCAGCCCAAACCTTTACGAGCAGTACTTC. Translating it yields CASSPNLYEQYF.

This rearrangement joins TRBV7-8 to TRBJ2-1, with 9 bases that match TRBD2. Looked up from germline, CDR1 is SGHVS and CDR2 is FQNEAQ. J gave up 10 bases and V 3 bases, and 16 bases lay outside the gene matches. This CDR3 has 17 amino acids. The chain's CDR3 is CASSFLGGVAGAVEQFF. The CDR3 DNA follows: TGTGCCAGCAGCTTCCTCGGGGGGGTAGCGGGAGCAGTAGAGCAGTTCTTC.